These 6 T cell receptor beta chains share one sample of origin, sequenced in a study of long-term antiretroviral therapy in people with HIV. This was the immunoSEQ v3.0 assay at survey level. Sequencing used immunoSEQ multiplex PCR; TCRdb keeps in-frame clones, though not all of them. The sample consists of tens of thousands of clones, 90% of them appearing once. The sequences come from unsorted PBMCs, collected approximately 5.1 years after starting antiretroviral therapy. The receptor source for this set is a woman between 40 and 55 years old with HIV.

This clone occurred a few times. This chain joins TRBV7-2 and TRBJ1-2; possibly TRBD1 for D (5 bases). Germline CDR1 SGHTA, CDR2 FQGNSA. Trimming pared 1 base from V and 4 bases from J, leaving 7 bases between. This CDR3 is built from 13 residues. The DNA of the CDR3 is TGTGCCAGCAGCTTAGGGACAACCTATGGCTACACCTTC. Translating gives CASSLGTTYGYTF.

The rearrangement links TRBV6-5 to TRBJ2-1; D is perhaps TRBD1 (5 bases). Germline CDR1 is MNHEY and CDR2 is SVGAGI. Between the trimmed V and J ends, which lost 4 bases and 10 bases, there was a span of 17 bases. The CDR3 consists of 14 residues. CDR3 in amino acids: CASSFRTRTMEQFF. CDR3 bases: TGTGCCAGCAGTTTCAGGACGCGGACAATGGAGCAGTTCTTC.

The rearrangement links TRBV5-1 to TRBJ1-1; no firm D call. The germline V gene has CDR1 SGHRS and CDR2 YFSETQ. CDR3 length: 15 residues. V lost 0 bases and J 4 bases, leaving 13 bases between the germline ends. The CDR3 DNA is TGCGCCAGCAGCTTGGGGGATCTCGGGTTCACTGAAGCTTTCTTT. The encoded protein is CASSLGDLGFTEAFF. Filled out from reference TRBV5-1 and TRBJ1-1, the complete variable domain reads KAGVTQTPRYLIKTRGQQVTLSCSPISGHRSVSWYQQTPGQGLQFLFEYFSETQRNKGNFPGRFSGRQFSNSRSEMNVSTLELGDSALYLCASSLGDLGFTEAFFGQGTRLTVV.

The chain carries TRBV11-2 and TRBJ2-7, with D uncertain. The CDR3 has 12 residues. In germline, CDR1 is SGHAT, CDR2 FQNNGV. The V gene lost 1 base and the J gene lost 4 bases, with 5 bases spanning the gap. The CDR3 region has the DNA TGTGCCAGCAGCTTAGTGGTTTACGAGCAGTACTTC. Protein: CASSLVVYEQYF.

The chain couples TRBV5-1 to TRBJ2-3, with D possibly called TRBD1 or TRBD2 (5 bases each). Trimming removed 5 bases at V and 5 bases at J, with 18 bases between. The CDR3 loop spans 15 amino acids. The V gene's germline CDR1 is SGHRS and CDR2 YFSETQ. CDR3 sequence (DNA): TGCGCCAGCAGGGAAGGGACCCCCCGTGGAGATACGCAGTATTTT. It encodes CASREGTPRGDTQYF.

The rearrangement uses TRBV5-5 and TRBJ1-5; TRBD1 aligns across 8 bases. CDR1 is SGHKS, CDR2 YYEKEE, per germline (reference sequence). J gave up 6 bases and V 0 bases, and 5 bases lay outside the gene matches. This CDR3 contains 15 residues. The CDR3 nucleotides are TGTGCCAGCAGCTTGGGGACAGGGCATACTCAGCCCCAGCATTTT. Translation: CASSLGTGHTQPQHF.